Sequencing of this T cell receptor (beta chain) was carried out in a study of CD8 T cells in ankylosing spondylitis. The ends were cut back, 7 bases at V and 4 bases at J, with 20 bases in the middle. Germline V gene data show CDR1 as MNHNS and CDR2 as SASEGT. The CDR3 length is 16 residues. One entry per CDR3 protein, called by TCRdb with MiXCR from the 5' RACE reads. The data contain roughly 180,000 distinct CDR3 sequences, roughly 10% of them singletons. This clonotype was seen ten or more times. The J gene is TRBJ2-4, the V gene TRBV6-1; D is tentatively TRBD1 or TRBD2 (5 bases each). The clonotype originates from a female donor with ankylosing spondylitis or in good health (not recorded which). Specimen: blood, either unsorted or a sorted T cell fraction (not recorded which). The DNA of the CDR3 is TGTGCCAGCATCAACGGGGCAGAGAAGAGTAAAAACATTCAGTACTTC. Residues: CASINGAEKSKNIQYF.